The T cell receptor (beta chain) under discussion was sequenced for a study of T cells in tuberculosis. Study-wide background: The T cells targeted glucose monomycolate, a mycobacterial lipid, via CD1B. Study findings and constraints: Some low-affinity tetramer-binding T cells may be absent from this sample.

Sequencing of TCR-alpha and TCR-beta chains was unpaired. Sequencing was performed with immunoSEQ multiplex PCR; in TCRdb, only in-frame clones are kept and a portion is missing. The sample contains some 90,000 clones, roughly 90% of which appear only once. CDR1 MNHEY and CDR2 SVGAGI come from the germline V gene. The CDR3 contains 16 residues. The V end was cut by 2 bases, the J end by 0 bases, with 11 bases between. Thawed, overnight-rested PBMC were stained with GMM-loaded CD1B tetramer, viability dye and anti-CD3, then sorted. The lipid loaded on the CD1B tetramers was C32 glucose monomycolate from Rhodococcus equi. PBMC for tetramer sorting were first depleted of CD14-expressing monocytes.

The source material was CD1b-GMM tetramer-negative cells sorted from PBMCs. The source is an adult woman with latent tuberculosis. The V gene is TRBV6-5, the J gene TRBJ1-3; D unclear. The CDR3 protein is CASSYSEIYSGNTIYF. CDR3 coding DNA: TGTGCCAGCAGTTACAGCGAGATTTACTCTGGAAACACCATATATTTT.